This TCR beta chain appears in the sequencing data of a study of blood T cell repertoires in COVID-19. Study-wide context: Samples representing acute and convalescent COVID-19 were sourced from the United States, Italy and Spain.

With 6 bases clipped from V and 6 bases from J, the junction kept 5 bases outside the gene matches. The CDR3 has 15 residues. Germline V gene data show CDR1 as SGHVS and CDR2 as FQNEAQ. Clones were read by immunoSEQ multiplex PCR, and TCRdb kept only the in-frame ones, dropping some. This sample yields some 150,000 clones, of which roughly nine tenths are seen a single time; approximately 2.3% belongs to the top ten. The sample taken for sequencing was peripheral blood. This receptor was obtained from a woman between 65 and 79 years old with acute or convalescent COVID-19. V and J are TRBV7-8 and TRBJ2-1; 13 nucleotides agree with TRBD2. CDR3 DNA sequence: TGTGCCAGCAGAACCGGGACTAGCGGGGCCAATGAGCAGTTCTTC. Its translation: CASRTGTSGANEQFF.